A single sample gave rise to the 26 T cell receptor beta chains below, sequenced in a study of CD8+CD57+ T cells in acquired aplastic anemia. CDR3 and TCR beta VDJ profiling relied on genomic DNA as the template. TCRdb ran MiXCR on the reads and lists one entry per CDR3 protein. This table holds approximately 150,000 distinct CDR3 sequences, approximately 44% found once. For sequencing, patients were chosen who had shown expansion of CD8+CD57+ cells by flow cytometry. The specimen was sorted CD4+, CD8+, or CD8+CD57+ T cells (not recorded which) from PBMCs. These receptors all stem from a human donor with aplastic anemia.

The chain carries TRBV12-3 or TRBV12-4 and TRBJ1-5, with a possible D match to TRBD1 (5 bases). This CDR3 has 12 amino acids. Trimming shortened V by 8 bases and J by 9 bases, and 14 bases separated the two germline ends. Written as DNA, the CDR3 is TGTGCCAGCGGGGGGAGTGGTCGGCCCCAGCATTTT. This codes for CASGGSGRPQHF.

This clonotype came up many times. One junction end disagrees with the germline gene, perhaps due to a read error. V gene TRBV29-1 combines with J gene TRBJ1-1; D is perhaps TRBD1 (5 bases). The CDR3 is 15 residues long. The germline gives CDR1 SQVTM, CDR2 ANQGSEA. CDR3 in DNA: TGCAGCGTTCAGACCGGGACTCGGGGGAACACTGAAGCTTCCTTT. Translation: CSVQTGTRGNTEASF.

The chain couples TRBV24-1 to TRBJ1-6; TRBD1 might be the D (5 bases). In germline, CDR1 is KGHDR, CDR2 SFDVKD. Deletions cut 11 bases from V and 9 bases from J, with 16 bases between. CDR3 length equals 13 residues. CDR3 amino acids: CASASGDGSPLHF. As DNA, the CDR3 is TGTGCCAGTGCGTCGGGGGACGGTTCACCCCTCCACTTT.

This clonotype was recorded only once. This chain links TRBV15 with TRBJ2-7; D may be TRBD1 (6 bases). This CDR3 has 15 amino acids. The V gene lost 6 bases and the J gene lost 9 bases, with 24 bases spanning the gap. From germline, CDR1 is LNHNV and CDR2 YYDKDF (reference sequence). The CDR3: CATSPEAGTRGVQYF. CDR3 DNA: TGTGCCACCAGTCCCGAAGCCGGGACACGGGGTGTGCAGTACTTC.

The chain recombines TRBV15 with TRBJ1-2; no firm D call. V lost 6 bases and J 4 bases, leaving 12 bases between the germline ends. This CDR3 region has 13 residues. Per germline, CDR1 LNHNV and CDR2 YYDKDF (reference sequence). The CDR3 sequence is CATRDEQRYGYTF. CDR3 sequence (DNA): TGTGCCACCAGGGATGAACAGCGCTATGGCTACACCTTC.

This chain joins TRBV20-1 and TRBJ1-4; D gene ambiguous. V was cut by 0 bases and J by 8 bases, with 10 bases left in between. Germline V gene lookup returns CDR1 DFQATT and CDR2 SNEGSKA (reference sequence). The CDR3 loop spans 13 amino acids. The CDR3 nucleotides read TGCAGTGCTAGAGATGAGGGAGGCGAAAAACTGTTTTTT. Translation gives CSARDEGGEKLFF.

The chain links TRBV9 to TRBJ2-5; 9 bases align to TRBD1. The germline gives CDR1 SGDLS, CDR2 YYNGEE. Germline trimming cut 2 bases from V and 5 bases from J; bases unmatched to any gene: 4. This CDR3 spans 14 amino acids. In DNA form, the CDR3 reads TGTGCCAGCAGCGTCGGGACAGGGAGGGAGACCCAGTACTTC. This sequence encodes CASSVGTGRETQYF.

Details on this clonotype: One end of the junction is discordant with germline, which a read error may explain. The CDR3 nucleotides read TGCGGTGCTAGTCCCGGGCCCAATTCACCCCTCCACTTT. Protein sequence: CGASPGPNSPLHF. The J gene is TRBJ1-6, the V gene TRBV20-1; D gene ambiguous. The CDR3 is 13 amino acids. Germline V gene sequence: CDR1 DFQATT, CDR2 SNEGSKA (reference sequence).

The table lists this clonotype with many counts. V and J are TRBV11-3 and TRBJ2-5; a possible D gene is TRBD1 (6 bases). This CDR3 has 12 residues. In germline, CDR1 is SGHNT, CDR2 YENEEA. The V gene lost 4 bases and the J gene lost 3 bases, with 6 bases spanning the gap. DNA of the CDR3: TGTGCCAGCAGCTGGACAGAAGAGACCCAGTACTTC. Amino acid sequence: CASSWTEETQYF.

This clonotype was recorded many times. J is TRBJ2-7 and V is TRBV7-2, with 7 bases lining up with TRBD1. Per the germline V gene, CDR1 is SGHTA and CDR2 is FQGNSA. Trimming at V came to 6 bases and at J to 3 bases, leaving 8 bases not matched to a gene. The CDR3 extends over 14 amino acids. CDR3 coding DNA: TGTGCCAGCAGGCGGACAGGAAAGAACTACGAGCAGTACTTC. This gives the protein CASRRTGKNYEQYF.

This clonotype was seen a handful of times. The chain employs TRBV10-3 and TRBJ2-2; 9 bases match TRBD1. Trimming cost V 6 bases and J 4 bases; bases outside gene matches: 9. The CDR3 totals 16 residues. CDR1 is ENHRY and CDR2 is SYGVKD in the germline V gene. CDR3 coding DNA: TGTGCCATCAGGGACAGGGGTGTGGAACGCACCGGGGAGCTGTTTTTT. Translating it yields CAIRDRGVERTGELFF.

In its sample, this clonotype was seen many times. The chain uses TRBV7-9 and TRBJ2-7; D gene ambiguous. The CDR3 loop spans 13 amino acids. V dropped 5 bases and J dropped 7 bases, with 15 bases sitting between them. Germline V gives CDR1 SEHNR, CDR2 FQNEAQ (reference sequence). This chain's CDR3 is CASSPTRPGEQYF. CDR3 bases: TGTGCCAGCAGCCCGACACGGCCGGGTGAGCAGTACTTC.

This clonotype is a singleton in its sample. The chain carries TRBV2 and TRBJ1-6, with D perhaps matching TRBD1 (5 bases). Trimming took off 2 bases at V and 8 bases at J, with 13 bases between the two ends. The CDR3 length is 15 residues. Germline CDR1 is SNHLY and CDR2 is FYNNEI. The CDR3 loop is CASSEQGVLDSPLHF. Written as DNA, the CDR3 is TGTGCCAGCAGTGAACAGGGAGTCCTTGATTCACCCCTCCACTTT. Supplemented by reference TRBV2 and TRBJ1-6, the full variable domain reads EPEVTQTPSHQVTQMGQEVILRCVPISNHLYFYWYRQILGQKVEFLVSFYNNEISEKSEIFDDQFSVERPDGSNFTLKIRSTKLEDSAMYFCASSEQGVLDSPLHFGNGTRLTVT.

This clonotype has just a few counts. The germline gene is not matched at one end of the junction; a read error may be the cause. The chain joins TRBV4-2 to TRBJ1-2; D remains ambiguous. CDR1 and CDR2 (germline): LGHNA, YNFKEQ. The CDR3 has 14 amino acids. In DNA form, the CDR3 reads TGTCCCAGCAGCCAAGAAAACAGTAACTATGGCTACACCTTC. Translated, it gives CPSSQENSNYGYTF.

The chain couples TRBV7-2 to TRBJ2-7, with 7 bases lining up with TRBD2. Germline trimming cut 4 bases from V and 1 base from J; bases unmatched to any gene: 1. CDR1 SGHTA and CDR2 FQGNSA come from the germline V gene. The CDR3 runs 13 residues. The CDR3 nucleotides read TGTGCCAGCAGCTGGACTAGATCCTACGAGCAGTACTTC. Protein product: CASSWTRSYEQYF. The full variable domain, rest sourced from reference TRBV7-2 and TRBJ2-7, is GAGVSQSPSNKVTEKGKDVELRCDPISGHTALYWYRQSLGQGLEFLIYFQGNSAPDKSGLPSDRFSAERTGGSVSTLTIQRTQQEDSAVYLCASSWTRSYEQYFGPGTRLTVT.

This clonotype has a count of ten or more. The rearrangement links TRBV5-6 to TRBJ1-1; TRBD1 is a possible D gene (6 bases). Trimming stripped 2 bases from V and 4 bases from J, with 12 bases between. CDR1 and CDR2 from the germline V gene are SGHDT and YYEEEE. There are 14 residues in the CDR3. Written as DNA, the CDR3 is TGTGCCAGCAGCTTTGTCAGGGGAAGCACTGAAGCTTTCTTT. Its translation: CASSFVRGSTEAFF. Filled out from reference TRBV5-6 and TRBJ1-1, the complete variable domain reads DAGVTQSPTHLIKTRGQQVTLRCSPKSGHDTVSWYQQALGQGPQFIFQYYEEEERQRGNFPDRFSGHQFPNYSSELNVNALLLGDSALYLCASSFVRGSTEAFFGQGTRLTVV.

The V call is TRBV7-9, the J call TRBJ1-2, with 7 bases lining up with TRBD1. CDR1 and CDR2 from the germline V gene are SEHNR and FQNEAQ (reference sequence). V lost 5 bases to trimming and J lost 7 bases; unmatched junction nucleotides: 10. CDR3 length: 14 residues. CDR3 sequence (DNA): TGTGCCAGCAGCAACGTGGAGGGGGCTCGTGGCTACACCTTC. Amino acid sequence: CASSNVEGARGYTF.

The rearrangement uses TRBV7-9 and TRBJ2-5; D is undetermined. The V gene's germline CDR1 is SEHNR and CDR2 FQNEAQ (reference sequence). V lost 6 bases to trimming and J lost 5 bases, with 13 bases between them. The CDR3 is 13 residues long. DNA for the CDR3: TGTGCCAGCAGGCTCCGGGCCCAGGAGACCCAGTACTTC. Translation gives CASRLRAQETQYF.

This clonotype showed up many times. In nucleotides, the CDR3 is TGTGCCAGCAGCCTAGGGACTAGTCTCACAGATACGCAGTATTTT. This translates into CASSLGTSLTDTQYF. The chain has TRBV11-2 and TRBJ2-3, with 8 bases aligning to TRBD2. Germline CDR1 and CDR2: SGHAT and FQNNGV. The CDR3 runs 15 residues. The trim removed 5 bases at V and 2 bases at J, leaving 6 bases unmatched.

The table lists this clonotype with a few counts. The chain uses TRBV24-1 and TRBJ1-1, with D possibly being TRBD1 (6 bases). Per the germline V gene, CDR1 is KGHDR and CDR2 is SFDVKD. The V end was cut by 7 bases, the J end by 2 bases, with 13 bases between. The CDR3 has 14 amino acids. This CDR3 reads CATRKTGPNTEAFF. CDR3 bases: TGTGCCACCAGGAAGACAGGACCCAACACTGAAGCTTTCTTT.

Remarks on this clonotype: The junction differs from germline at one of its ends, possibly a read error. This chain uses TRBV4-3 with TRBJ1-1; maybe TRBD1 (5 bases). The CDR3 has 14 amino acids. CDR1 is LGHNA and CDR2 is YSLEER in the germline V gene. CDR3 in DNA: TGCGCCAGCAGCCAGGGGCGGCAAAACACTGTAGCTTTCTTT. It is translated as CASSQGRQNTVAFF.

In its sample, this clonotype was seen many times. The genes are TRBV7-2 and TRBJ2-7; possible D gene TRBD2, 6 bases. V shed 3 bases and J shed 4 bases, with 10 bases lying between them. Germline CDR1 is SGHTA and CDR2 is FQGNSA. This CDR3 has 13 residues. The DNA of the CDR3 is TGTGCCAGCAGCTTGGGGGGAGGTTACGAGCAGTACGTC. Its protein is CASSLGGGYEQYV.

The chain carries TRBV10-3 and TRBJ2-1, with D perhaps matching TRBD1 or TRBD2 (5 bases each). Germline lookup yields CDR1 ENHRY and CDR2 SYGVKD. There are 14 residues in the CDR3. V lost 4 bases to trimming and J lost 0 bases, with 7 bases between them. The CDR3 protein is CAISGGGSYNEQFF. As DNA, the CDR3 is TGTGCCATCAGTGGTGGGGGCTCCTACAATGAGCAGTTCTTC.

J is TRBJ2-2 and V is TRBV2; the D gene is possibly TRBD2 (5 bases). The CDR3 covers 14 residues. V was pared by 8 bases and J by 1 base, with 11 bases between. In germline, CDR1 is SNHLY, CDR2 FYNNEI. This CDR3 is CASVPAENTGELFF. Here the CDR3 DNA reads TGTGCCAGCGTTCCAGCGGAGAACACCGGGGAGCTGTTTTTT.

This chain links TRBV24-1 with TRBJ2-3; a weak D match, TRBD1 (6 bases). V was trimmed by 9 bases and J by 2 bases, leaving 11 bases between them. CDR3 length: 13 amino acids. Germline lookup yields CDR1 KGHDR and CDR2 SFDVKD. The DNA of the CDR3 is TGTGCCACCGGGGGCCTAAACACAGATACGCAGTATTTT. This encodes CATGGLNTDTQYF.

The V call is TRBV2, the J call TRBJ2-5; TRBD1 matches 7 bases. The germline V gene has CDR1 SNHLY and CDR2 FYNNEI. The length of the CDR3 is 15 residues. After removal of 6 bases from V and 3 bases from J, the junction contained 10 bases not matched to a gene. Here the CDR3 reads CASRVQGQAKETQYF. The CDR3, as DNA: TGTGCCAGCAGGGTACAAGGACAGGCCAAAGAGACCCAGTACTTC.